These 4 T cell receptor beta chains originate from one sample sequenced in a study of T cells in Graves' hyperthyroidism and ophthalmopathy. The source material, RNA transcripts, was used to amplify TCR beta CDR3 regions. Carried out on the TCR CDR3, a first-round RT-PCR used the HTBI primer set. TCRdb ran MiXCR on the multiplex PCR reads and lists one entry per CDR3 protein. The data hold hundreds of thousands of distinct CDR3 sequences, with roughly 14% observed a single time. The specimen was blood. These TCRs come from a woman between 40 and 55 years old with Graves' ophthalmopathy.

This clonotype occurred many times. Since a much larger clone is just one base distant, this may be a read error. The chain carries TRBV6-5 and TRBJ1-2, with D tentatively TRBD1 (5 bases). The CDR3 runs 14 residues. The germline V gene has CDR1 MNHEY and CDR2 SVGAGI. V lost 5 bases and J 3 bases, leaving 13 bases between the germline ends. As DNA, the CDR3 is TGTGCCAGCAGTCACACGGGGGAACACTATGGCTACACCTTC. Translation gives CASSHTGEHYGYTF.

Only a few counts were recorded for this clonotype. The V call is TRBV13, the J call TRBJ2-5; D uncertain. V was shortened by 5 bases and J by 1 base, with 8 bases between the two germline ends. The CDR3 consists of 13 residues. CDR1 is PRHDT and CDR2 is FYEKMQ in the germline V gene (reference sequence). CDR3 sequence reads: CASSPEAQETQYF. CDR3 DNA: TGTGCCAGCAGCCCCGAAGCCCAAGAGACCCAGTACTTC.

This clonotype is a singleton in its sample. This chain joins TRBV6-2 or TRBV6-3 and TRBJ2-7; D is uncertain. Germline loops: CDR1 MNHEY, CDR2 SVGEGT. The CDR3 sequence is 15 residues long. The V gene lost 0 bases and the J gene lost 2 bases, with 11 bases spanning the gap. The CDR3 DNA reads TGTGCCAGCAGTTACTCGATGGGAATGGCCTACGAGCAGTACTTC. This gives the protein CASSYSMGMAYEQYF.

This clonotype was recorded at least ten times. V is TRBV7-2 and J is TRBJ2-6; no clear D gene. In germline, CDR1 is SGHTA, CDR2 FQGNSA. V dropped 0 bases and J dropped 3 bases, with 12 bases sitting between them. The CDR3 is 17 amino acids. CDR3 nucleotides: TGTGCCAGCAGCTTAGCTAACCCCCGACATGGGGCCAACGTCCTGACTTTC. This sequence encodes CASSLANPRHGANVLTF. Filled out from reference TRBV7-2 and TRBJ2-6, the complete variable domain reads GAGVSQSPSNKVTEKGKDVELRCDPISGHTALYWYRQSLGQGLEFLIYFQGNSAPDKSGLPSDRFSAERTGGSVSTLTIQRTQQEDSAVYLCASSLANPRHGANVLTFGAGSRLTVL.